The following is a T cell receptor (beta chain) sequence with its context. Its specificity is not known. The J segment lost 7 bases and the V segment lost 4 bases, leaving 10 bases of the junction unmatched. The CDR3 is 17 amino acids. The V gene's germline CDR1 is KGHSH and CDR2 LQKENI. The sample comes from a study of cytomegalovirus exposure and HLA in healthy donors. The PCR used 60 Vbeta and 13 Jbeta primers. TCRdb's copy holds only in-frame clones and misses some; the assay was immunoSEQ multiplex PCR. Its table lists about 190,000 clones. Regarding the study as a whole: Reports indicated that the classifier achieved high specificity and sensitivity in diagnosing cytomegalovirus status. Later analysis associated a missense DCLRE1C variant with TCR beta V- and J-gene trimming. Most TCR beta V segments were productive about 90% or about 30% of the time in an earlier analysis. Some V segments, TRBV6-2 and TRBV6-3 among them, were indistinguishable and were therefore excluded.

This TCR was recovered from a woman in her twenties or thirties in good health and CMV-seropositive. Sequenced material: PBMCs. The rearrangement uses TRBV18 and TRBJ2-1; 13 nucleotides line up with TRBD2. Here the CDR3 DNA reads TGTGCCAGCTCACTACTAGCGGGAGGGCCTCGAGGGAATGAGCAGTTCTTC. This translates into CASSLLAGGPRGNEQFF.